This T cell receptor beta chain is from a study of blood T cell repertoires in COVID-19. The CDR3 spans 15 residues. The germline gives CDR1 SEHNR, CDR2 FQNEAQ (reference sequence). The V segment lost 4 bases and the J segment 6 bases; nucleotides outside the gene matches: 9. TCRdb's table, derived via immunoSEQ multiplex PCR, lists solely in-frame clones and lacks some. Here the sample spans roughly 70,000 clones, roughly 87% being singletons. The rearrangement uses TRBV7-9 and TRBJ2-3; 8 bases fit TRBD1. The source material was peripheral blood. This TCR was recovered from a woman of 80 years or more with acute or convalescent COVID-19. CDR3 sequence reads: CASSSRTGRQDTQYF. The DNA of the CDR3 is TGTGCCAGCAGCTCCCGGACAGGGCGACAGGATACGCAGTATTTT.